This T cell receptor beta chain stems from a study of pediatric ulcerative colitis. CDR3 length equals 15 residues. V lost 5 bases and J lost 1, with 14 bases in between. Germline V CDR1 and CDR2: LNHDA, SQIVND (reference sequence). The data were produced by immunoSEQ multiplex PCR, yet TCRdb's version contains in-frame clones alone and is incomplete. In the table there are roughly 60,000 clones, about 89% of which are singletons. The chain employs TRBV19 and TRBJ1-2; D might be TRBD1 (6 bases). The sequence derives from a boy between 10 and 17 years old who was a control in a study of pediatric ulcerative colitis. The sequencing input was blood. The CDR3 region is CASSDGTPNNYGYTF. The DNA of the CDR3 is TGTGCCAGTAGTGACGGGACACCGAATAACTATGGCTACACCTTC.